Below are 15 T cell receptor beta chains sequenced from a single sample in a study of shared clonotypes between healthy human individuals (dated by TCRdb to 2018 to 2020). Libraries came from the immunoSEQ multiplex PCR assay. The source is immuneACCESS, and TCRdb retained only in-frame sequences with V and J called. Part of the clones is not carried over; for the studies checked, unresolved V genes explain less than half of this, and the remainder is unexplained. This sample has under 1,100,000 clones in its table, and approximately 72% of those were observed once. The ten largest clones capture less than 1.5% of the sample. Sequencing was performed on memory CD4+ T cells sorted from blood. Reading the label with the study, this specimen's cell subset or site is: CD45RA-negative fraction. These receptors were collected from a man aged 18 to 35 in good health.

The CDR3 loop reads CASSKTGVVETQYF. In nucleotides, the CDR3 is TGTGCCAGTAGTAAAACAGGGGTAGTAGAGACCCAGTACTTC. This chain uses TRBV19 with TRBJ2-5, with TRBD1 matching 7 bases. This CDR3 contains 14 residues. The V segment lost 4 bases and the J segment 4 bases; nucleotides outside the gene matches: 6. In germline, CDR1 is LNHDA, CDR2 SQIVND (reference sequence).

CDR3 sequence: CASSLVSGGGSYNEQFF. The CDR3 DNA is TGTGCCAGCAGCTTAGTATCGGGCGGGGGGTCCTACAATGAGCAGTTCTTC. The chain combines TRBV7-2 with TRBJ2-1, with 8 bases that match TRBD2. The germline gives CDR1 SGHTA, CDR2 FQGNSA. The CDR3 sequence is 17 residues long. V dropped 1 base and J dropped 1; count of bases not matched to a gene: 6.

The chain is built from TRBV4-1 and TRBJ1-1; D might be TRBD1 (6 bases). With 3 bases removed from V and 5 bases from J, the gap between germline ends came to 13 bases. The germline V gene encodes CDR1 MGHRA and CDR2 YSYEKL. CDR3 length: 14 residues. The CDR3 bases are TGCGCCAGCAGCCACGTGACCAGGGGAACTGAAGCTTTCTTT. Amino acid sequence: CASSHVTRGTEAFF.

Sample share makes this clone medium-sized. V gene TRBV7-3 combines with J gene TRBJ1-6, with 10 bases that match TRBD1. Germline V lookup: CDR1 SGHTA, CDR2 FQGTGA. The length of the CDR3 is 13 residues. After removal of 5 bases from V and 15 bases from J, the junction contained 7 bases not matched to a gene. The CDR3 DNA reads as TGTGCCAGCAGCACTGGACAGGGGGACCGCCTCCACTTT. Protein: CASSTGQGDRLHF.

The CDR3, as DNA: TGTGCCAGCAGCGGCGGGACTAGCGGGGGAGGCTACAATGAGCAGTTCTTC. Translating it yields CASSGGTSGGGYNEQFF. This chain joins TRBV9 and TRBJ2-1; TRBD2 matches 14 bases. The germline gives CDR1 SGDLS, CDR2 YYNGEE. The trim removed 3 bases at V and 3 bases at J, leaving 5 bases unmatched. This CDR3 region has 17 residues. Looking up the rest from reference TRBV9 and TRBJ2-1 gives the full variable domain: DSGVTQTPKHLITATGQRVTLRCSPRSGDLSVYWYQQSLDQGLQFLIQYYNGEERAKGNILERFSAQQFPDLHSELNLSSLELGDSALYFCASSGGTSGGGYNEQFFGPGTRLTVL.

The CDR3 protein is CASSPSGGKGSYEQYF. The CDR3 DNA follows: TGTGCCAGCAGCCCCAGCGGGGGGAAGGGCTCCTACGAGCAGTACTTC. The chain combines TRBV2 with TRBJ2-7, with TRBD2 identical over 9 bases. CDR1 is SNHLY and CDR2 is FYNNEI in the germline V gene. Unmatched junction bases numbered 9, after V lost 6 bases and J lost 0 bases. CDR3 size: 16 residues. Variable domain in full (rest from reference TRBV2 and TRBJ2-7): EPEVTQTPSHQVTQMGQEVILRCVPISNHLYFYWYRQILGQKVEFLVSFYNNEISEKSEIFDDQFSVERPDGSNFTLKIRSTKLEDSAMYFCASSPSGGKGSYEQYFGPGTRLTVT.

This clone was seen a handful of times. The V call is TRBV29-1, the J call TRBJ2-3; TRBD1 agrees at 12 bases. This CDR3 region has 16 residues. Germline loops: CDR1 SQVTM, CDR2 ANQGSEA. J lost 2 bases, V lost 1 base, and 4 bases had no gene match. The CDR3 coding sequence is TGCAGCGTTGAAGGGCCGGGACAGGGGGCCACAGATACGCAGTATTTT. Its translation: CSVEGPGQGATDTQYF.

This clone is a singleton in its sample. This could be a read error, since a much larger clone is one nucleotide away. Within the sample, other DNA sequences also encode this same CDR3. CDR3 bases: TGCAGTGCTGGGACGTTCAATGAGCAGTTCTTC. Protein: CSAGTFNEQFF. This sequence joins TRBV20-1 and TRBJ2-1; D may match TRBD1 or TRBD2 (5 bases each). Trimming shortened V by 5 bases and J by 6 bases, and 8 bases separated the two germline ends. This CDR3 region has 11 residues. Germline loops: CDR1 DFQATT, CDR2 SNEGSKA (reference sequence).

The count of this clone is one. This chain joins TRBV6-6 and TRBJ1-3; tentatively, D is TRBD1 (6 bases). This CDR3 is 14 amino acids long. V gave up 10 bases and J gave up 4 bases, with 17 bases separating them. Per the germline V gene, CDR1 is MNHNY and CDR2 is SVGAGI (reference sequence). The CDR3 protein is CAIAPGTPGNTIYF. The CDR3 DNA reads as TGTGCCATTGCGCCGGGGACACCGGGAAACACCATATATTTT.

The chain has TRBV6-5 and TRBJ1-6; tentatively, D is TRBD1 (6 bases). The germline V gene has CDR1 MNHEY and CDR2 SVGAGI. V was shortened by 6 bases and J by 4 bases, with 13 bases between the two germline ends. The CDR3 has 15 amino acids. CDR3 loop: CASRSSQGYNSPLHF. The DNA for the CDR3 is TGTGCCAGCAGGTCGTCACAGGGTTATAATTCACCCCTCCACTTT.

This rearrangement joins TRBV29-1 to TRBJ2-3; 7 positions agree with TRBD2. With 7 bases clipped from V and 1 base from J, the junction kept 8 bases outside the gene matches. The CDR3 extends over 14 amino acids. Germline CDR1 reads SQVTM; CDR2 reads ANQGSEA. DNA for the CDR3: TGCAGCGCCCCCGGGGGGTTGGGCACAGATACGCAGTATTTT. This gives the protein CSAPGGLGTDTQYF.

The chain combines TRBV6-5 with TRBJ2-1; D may match TRBD1 or TRBD2 (6 bases each). The V end lost 6 bases, the J end lost 8 bases, and 11 bases lay between the germline ends. The length of the CDR3 is 12 residues. Germline V CDR1 and CDR2: MNHEY, SVGAGI. The CDR3 sequence is CASSKRGDEQFF. CDR3 sequence (DNA): TGTGCCAGCAGCAAAAGGGGGGATGAGCAGTTCTTC.

Worth noting for this clone: This sample includes further DNA sequences coding for the same CDR3. The gene calls are TRBV9 and TRBJ2-3; D gene unclear. CDR1 is SGDLS, CDR2 YYNGEE, per germline. This CDR3 region has 14 residues. Trimming took off 0 bases at V and 2 bases at J, with 7 bases between the two ends. CDR3 nucleotide sequence: TGTGCCAGCAGCGTAGACTATTCCACAGATACGCAGTATTTT. The encoded protein is CASSVDYSTDTQYF.

This clone was recorded a few times. The J gene is TRBJ1-6, the V gene TRBV6-5; maybe TRBD1 (6 bases). Germline V CDR1 and CDR2: MNHEY, SVGAGI. This CDR3 comprises 14 residues. Trimming took off 6 bases at V and 2 bases at J, with 8 bases between the two ends. The DNA for the CDR3 is TGTGCCAGCAGGAGGGGGGCCTATAATTCACCCCTCCACTTT. It is translated as CASRRGAYNSPLHF.

The CDR3, as DNA: TGCAGTGCCGGAACAGTAGATACGCAGTATTTT. It is translated as CSAGTVDTQYF. The chain couples TRBV20-1 to TRBJ2-3; the D is unclear. Germline V CDR1 and CDR2: DFQATT, SNEGSKA (reference sequence). Between the trimmed V and J ends, which lost 6 bases and 5 bases, there was a span of 9 bases. This CDR3 has 11 residues.